The 25 T cell receptor beta chains given below trace back to one sample, sequenced in a study of long-term antiretroviral therapy in people with HIV. Sequencing used immunoSEQ v3.0 at survey level. Clones were read by immunoSEQ multiplex PCR, and TCRdb kept only the in-frame ones, dropping some. Of about 16,000 clones listed, about 91% were seen once; the top ten hold 14% to 15%. The material sequenced was unsorted PBMCs, taken approximately 2.3 years before starting antiretroviral therapy. The receptors were gathered from a woman aged 25 to 45 with HIV.

The chain employs TRBV6-6 and TRBJ1-2; the D gene is possibly TRBD1 (5 bases). V lost 7 bases and J 10 bases, leaving 19 bases between the germline ends. The CDR3 loop spans 13 amino acids. CDR1 and CDR2 from the germline V gene are MNHNY and SVGAGI (reference sequence). The CDR3 coding sequence is TGTGCCAGCACCGCCGGGACGGCAGGCGCCTACACCTTC. It codes for CASTAGTAGAYTF.

In its sample, this clone was seen a few times. The gene calls are TRBV7-8 and TRBJ1-5; 8 nucleotides match TRBD1. The V gene's germline CDR1 is SGHVS and CDR2 FQNEAQ. The CDR3 extends over 15 amino acids. Trimming took 5 bases from V and 4 from J; bases not matched to a gene: 7. CDR3 in amino acids: CASSPGQGLNQPQHF. Here the CDR3 DNA reads TGTGCCAGCAGCCCCGGACAGGGACTTAATCAGCCCCAGCATTTT.

V is TRBV11-2 and J is TRBJ2-3; no clear D gene. Trimming removed 1 base at V and 4 bases at J, with 6 bases between. Germline V gene lookup returns CDR1 SGHAT and CDR2 FQNNGV. The CDR3 contains 13 residues. The CDR3 DNA sequence: TGTGCCAGCAGCTTAGGGTTTTCAGATACGCAGTATTTT. It translates to CASSLGFSDTQYF. The complete variable domain, with remaining parts taken from reference TRBV11-2 and TRBJ2-3, reads EAGVAQSPRYKIIEKRQSVAFWCNPISGHATLYWYQQILGQGPKLLIQFQNNGVVDDSQLPKDRFSAERLKGVDSTLKIQPAKLEDSAVYLCASSLGFSDTQYFGPGTRLTVL.

The V and J genes are TRBV7-9 and TRBJ2-4, with a tentative D call TRBD2 (5 bases). The ends were cut back, 5 bases at V and 0 bases at J, with 11 bases in the middle. The CDR3 runs to 15 residues. Germline V gene data show CDR1 as SEHNR and CDR2 as FQNEAQ (reference sequence). CDR3 DNA sequence: TGTGCCAGCAGCCAAGGACGGGAAGCCAAAAACATTCAGTACTTC. Protein: CASSQGREAKNIQYF.

The chain combines TRBV30 with TRBJ1-5; D is ambiguous. Trimming removed 0 bases from V and 9 bases from J, with 15 bases in between. The germline gives CDR1 GTSNPN, CDR2 SVGIG (reference sequence). The CDR3 is 14 residues long. CDR3 coding DNA: TGTGCCTGGAGTGTACCACGGGTCTCGAGGCCCCAGCATTTT. Protein product: CAWSVPRVSRPQHF.

This rearrangement joins TRBV19 to TRBJ1-2; maybe TRBD1 (6 bases). Germline V gene data show CDR1 as LNHDA and CDR2 as SQIVND (reference sequence). The V and J ends lost 3 bases and 5 bases respectively, with 13 bases between them. The CDR3 runs to 14 residues. The CDR3 here is CASSIKGGWYGYTF. The DNA of the CDR3 is TGTGCCAGTAGTATCAAGGGGGGTTGGTATGGCTACACCTTC.

This clone was observed a single time. The chain links TRBV12-5 to TRBJ1-5, with D possibly being TRBD1 (6 bases). CDR3 size: 11 residues. The germline V gene encodes CDR1 LGHNT and CDR2 FRNRAP. V lost 7 bases to trimming and J lost 14 bases, with 15 bases between them. The CDR3 bases are TGTGCTAGTGCCCGTGGGGGCTTGGAGCATTTT. Its translation is CASARGGLEHF.

This clone has only one observation. This chain links TRBV4-3 with TRBJ1-6; 9 bases are a match to TRBD1. Germline trimming cut 1 base from V and 10 bases from J; bases unmatched to any gene: 8. Germline V gene data show CDR1 as LGHNA and CDR2 as YSLEER. The CDR3 is 16 amino acids. The CDR3 coding sequence is TGCGCCAGCAGCCAAGGGGGGACAGGGACTAAGTCACCCCTCCACTTT. This translates into CASSQGGTGTKSPLHF.

This clone was seen a single time. The genes are TRBV7-2 and TRBJ1-5; D ambiguous. The germline V and J ends were trimmed by 3 bases and 0 bases, with 6 bases remaining between them. Germline values: CDR1 SGHTA, CDR2 FQGNSA. CDR3 length: 14 amino acids. Written as DNA, the CDR3 is TGTGCCAGCAGCTTCGGGCCTAGCAATCAGCCCCAGCATTTT. Translation: CASSFGPSNQPQHF.

Written as DNA, the CDR3 is TGTGCCAGCTCACCGGGACGGCAAGAGACCCAGTACTTC. Translating it yields CASSPGRQETQYF. This chain uses TRBV18 with TRBJ2-5; D might be TRBD1 or TRBD2, each matching 5 bases. V lost 3 bases, J lost 2 bases, and 7 bases lay in between. There are 13 residues in the CDR3. Germline values: CDR1 KGHSH, CDR2 LQKENI.

Worth noting for this clone: This specimen includes other DNA sequences encoding the same CDR3. The J gene is TRBJ2-5, the V gene TRBV4-1; D perhaps matches TRBD2 (6 bases). CDR3 length: 16 residues. V dropped 1 base and J dropped 2 bases, with 14 bases sitting between them. Looked up from germline, CDR1 is MGHRA and CDR2 is YSYEKL. The CDR3 sequence: CASSQGRGGAQETQYF. CDR3 DNA sequence: TGCGCCAGCAGCCAAGGTAGAGGAGGGGCGCAAGAGACCCAGTACTTC.

CDR3 loop: CASSLSGQTYEQYF. CDR3 coding DNA: TGTGCCAGCAGCTTATCGGGACAGACCTACGAGCAGTACTTC. This sequence joins TRBV7-9 and TRBJ2-7, with TRBD1 identical over 7 bases. The CDR3 consists of 14 residues. V shed 2 bases, J shed 2 bases, and the junction held 3 bases outside the gene matches. The V gene's germline CDR1 is SEHNR and CDR2 FQNEAQ (reference sequence).

The gene calls are TRBV2 and TRBJ1-5, with TRBD1 identical over 10 bases. The CDR3 is 15 residues long. V trimming: 3 bases; J trimming: 4 bases; junction bases outside the gene matches: 3. Germline V gene data show CDR1 as SNHLY and CDR2 as FYNNEI. CDR3 DNA: TGTGCCAGCAGTGAGAGACAGGGGGCGAATCAGCCCCAGCATTTT. It specifies CASSERQGANQPQHF.

V usage is TRBV7-2 and J usage is TRBJ2-3, with D perhaps TRBD1 (6 bases). In germline, CDR1 is SGHTA, CDR2 FQGNSA. CDR3 length: 15 residues. Trimming took off 8 bases at V and 0 bases at J, with 15 bases between the two ends. CDR3 in amino acids: CASQSIQGSTDTQYF. In nucleotides, the CDR3 is TGTGCCAGCCAATCAATACAGGGCAGCACAGATACGCAGTATTTT. The full variable domain, its missing parts supplied by reference TRBV7-2 and TRBJ2-3, is GAGVSQSPSNKVTEKGKDVELRCDPISGHTALYWYRQSLGQGLEFLIYFQGNSAPDKSGLPSDRFSAERTGGSVSTLTIQRTQQEDSAVYLCASQSIQGSTDTQYFGPGTRLTVL.

The gene calls are TRBV6-5 and TRBJ1-2; the match to TRBD1 covers 9 bases. Germline CDR1 reads MNHEY; CDR2 reads SVGAGI. This CDR3 region has 15 residues. Trimming removed 6 bases from V and 7 bases from J; junction bases left unmatched: 12. CDR3 region: CASRLTGTGGGGYTF. In DNA, the CDR3 is TGTGCCAGCAGACTGACGGGAACAGGGGGCGGTGGCTACACCTTC.

This clone showed up just once. V usage is TRBV18 and J usage is TRBJ1-2, with D maybe TRBD1 (5 bases). The germline V and J ends were trimmed by 0 bases and 4 bases, with 9 bases remaining between them. In germline, CDR1 is KGHSH, CDR2 LQKENI. CDR3 size: 14 residues. The CDR3 nucleotides are TGTGCCAGCTCACCACCAGGGGTTAGCTATGGCTACACCTTC. Its translation is CASSPPGVSYGYTF.

This clone occurred once. CDR3 in DNA: TGTGCCGGGACCAGGGAGGGCATTGTCGGCTATGGCTACACCTTC. It translates to CAGTREGIVGYGYTF. This chain links TRBV30 with TRBJ1-2, with D possibly being TRBD1 (5 bases). Trimming left V 8 bases short and J 4 bases short, with 23 bases between. CDR1 is GTSNPN and CDR2 is SVGIG in the germline V gene (reference sequence). The CDR3 is 15 residues long.

The chain links TRBV7-9 to TRBJ2-1; 11 bases agree with TRBD2. The CDR3 contains 13 residues. The V and J ends lost 7 bases and 7 bases, in that order; junction bases with no gene match: 3. Per the germline V gene, CDR1 is SEHNR and CDR2 is FQNEAQ (reference sequence). Written as DNA, the CDR3 is TGTGCCAGCACCCTAGCGGGGGGTAATGAGCAGTTCTTC. Translating gives CASTLAGGNEQFF.

The rearrangement joins TRBV5-1 to TRBJ2-2; no clear D. V dropped 3 bases and J dropped 1 base, with 13 bases sitting between them. CDR1 SGHRS and CDR2 YFSETQ come from the germline V gene. The CDR3 runs 16 residues. The CDR3 DNA is TGCGCCAGCAGCTCATATCTGGCAGGGAACACCGGGGAGCTGTTTTTT. Translating gives CASSSYLAGNTGELFF.

Note on this clone: Additional DNA sequences in this sample encode the identical CDR3. The chain carries TRBV19 and TRBJ2-2; 8 bases line up with TRBD1. Germline CDR1 is LNHDA and CDR2 is SQIVND (reference sequence). The CDR3 consists of 14 residues. The V gene end was trimmed by 6 bases and the J gene end by 4 bases; junction bases not matched to a gene: 4. The CDR3: CASSRQGTTGELFF. In nucleotides, the CDR3 is TGTGCCAGTAGCCGACAGGGGACCACCGGGGAGCTGTTTTTT.

The rearrangement uses TRBV7-9 and TRBJ2-7, with D hard to call. Trimming removed 4 bases from V and 6 bases from J, with 10 bases in between. The CDR3 is 12 amino acids. Germline V gives CDR1 SEHNR, CDR2 FQNEAQ (reference sequence). The CDR3 nucleotides read TGTGCCAGCAGCTCATCCCGAGGCGAGCAGTACTTC. Encoded protein: CASSSSRGEQYF.

This clone was seen a handful of times. The chain combines TRBV5-5 with TRBJ1-2, with a tentative D call TRBD1 (5 bases). Per the germline V gene, CDR1 is SGHKS and CDR2 is YYEKEE (reference sequence). This CDR3 comprises 14 residues. V was clipped by 0 bases and J by 5 bases, with 11 bases between them. CDR3 in amino acids: CASSLEAGGYGYTF. The CDR3 DNA reads as TGTGCCAGCAGCTTGGAGGCGGGGGGGTATGGCTACACCTTC.

The CDR3, as DNA: TGTGCCAGCAGCAAAAGGTTACAGGATACGGGACCCAAGCAGTACTTC. This codes for CASSKRLQDTGPKQYF. V usage is TRBV21-1 and J usage is TRBJ2-7. TRBV21-1 is a recognized pseudogene. The CDR3 loop spans 16 amino acids.

This rearrangement joins TRBV5-4 to TRBJ1-2; weak D call: TRBD1 (5 bases). V gave up 5 bases and J gave up 7 bases, with 15 bases separating them. In germline, CDR1 is SGHNT, CDR2 YYREEE (reference sequence). This CDR3 is built from 13 residues. CDR3 sequence reads: CASSFGTTSGYTF. CDR3 coding DNA: TGTGCCAGCAGTTTCGGGACGACCAGTGGCTACACCTTC.

This rearrangement joins TRBV11-2 to TRBJ2-5; TRBD2 matches 7 bases. The germline CDR1 and CDR2 sequences are SGHAT and FQNNGV. Trimming at V came to 6 bases and at J to 5 bases, leaving 18 bases not matched to a gene. This CDR3 comprises 17 residues. This CDR3 reads CASRYPPGGRPAETQYF. The CDR3 DNA sequence: TGTGCCAGCAGATATCCCCCGGGAGGCCGGCCCGCCGAGACCCAGTACTTC.